This is a list of T cell receptor beta chains from one sample in a study of response to subunit inactivated influenza vaccine. MiXCR, applied by TCRdb to the RT-PCR reads, yields one record per CDR3 protein. The sample holds under 800,000 distinct CDR3 sequences, 11% to 15% seen once. The starting material was PBMCs from blood, obtained 14 to 15 days before vaccination. Every receptor here comes from a man aged 50 to 59 who received an inactivated influenza vaccine. CDR3s leave out the opening cysteine and the closing phenylalanine or tryptophan.

v_call	j_call	cdr3_aa
TRBV7-2	TRBJ2-7	ASSSVGRGYEQY
TRBV2	TRBJ2-1	ASEGLAASSYNEQF
TRBV5-4	TRBJ2-1	ASSPRRATTYNEQF
TRBV24-1	TRBJ2-7	ATSDLQRGEQY
TRBV18	TRBJ1-1	ASSPTRNTEAF
TRBV15	TRBJ2-1	ATSTLRGTSGDYNEQF
TRBV5-1	TRBJ2-3	ASSLHSGGRTDTQY
TRBV5-5	TRBJ2-2	ASSPGGPGTGELF
TRBV7-3	TRBJ2-7	ASSLTGSSEQY
TRBV3-1	TRBJ1-1	ASRSNLQGHAEAF
TRBV7-2	TRBJ2-1	ASSLDIYEQF
TRBV25-1	TRBJ2-1	ASSADRGGYNEQF
TRBV20-1	TRBJ1-1	SARNHMNTEAF
TRBV5-1	TRBJ1-1	ASSESGPSISMNTEAF
TRBV3-1	TRBJ2-7	ASSQVSGYEQY
TRBV6-1	TRBJ1-4	ASSRGVAGRSEKLF
TRBV20-1	TRBJ2-1	SAGLGSAPEQF
TRBV5-5	TRBJ2-3	ASSLEAGDADTQY
TRBV2	TRBJ1-2	ATGTAHYGYT
TRBV4-3	TRBJ2-3	ASSHRDRVEDTQY
TRBV7-9	TRBJ1-4	ASSFSGTATNEKLF
TRBV6-5	TRBJ2-5	ASSYGGIQETQY
TRBV5-6	TRBJ1-2	ASREGQTYYGYT
TRBV7-9	TRBJ2-4	ASSPGQGSIQY
TRBV29-1	TRBJ2-1	SVELGARPNEQF
TRBV7-8	TRBJ2-5	ASSLAAVAQETQY